The 22 T cell receptor beta chains in this list originate from one sample, sequenced in a study of T cell repertoires in cytomegalovirus infection. No cognate antigen is known for these TCRs. TCRdb recomputed calls from the reads with MiXCR, one row per CDR3 protein. The sample lists about 310,000 distinct CDR3 sequences, about 25% occurring once. This specimen was cultured PBMCs, taken from culture after CMV antigen stimulation. The receptors were gathered from a human donor in good health (CMV status not recorded). Some clones in this sample may be carry-over from other donors' samples.

The chain links TRBV30 to TRBJ1-5; no clear D gene. The V gene lost 2 bases and the J gene lost 7 bases, with 12 bases spanning the gap. The CDR3 has 13 residues. Germline CDR1 is GTSNPN and CDR2 is SVGIG (reference sequence). The CDR3 protein is CAWSKERAQPQHF. The CDR3 coding sequence is TGTGCCTGGAGTAAGGAAAGGGCACAGCCCCAGCATTTT. Based on the CDR3 plus reference TRBV30 and TRBJ1-5, the full variable domain is SQTIHQWPATLVQPVGSPLSLECTVEGTSNPNLYWYRQAAGRGLQLLFYSVGIGQISSEVPQNLSASRPQDRQFILSSKKLLLSDSGFYLCAWSKERAQPQHFGDGTRLSIL.

The rearrangement joins TRBV7-4 to TRBJ1-4; D is ambiguous. Germline CDR1 is SGHVT and CDR2 is SQSDAQ. CDR3 length: 15 residues. The germline V and J ends were trimmed by 5 bases and 4 bases, with 14 bases remaining between them. CDR3 DNA sequence: TGTGCCAGCAGCCAAAGGACGGCTATTAATGAAAAACTGTTTTTT. Its translation is CASSQRTAINEKLFF.

The rearrangement joins TRBV12-3 or TRBV12-4 to TRBJ1-2; D uncertain. The CDR3 runs to 15 residues. Trimming shortened V by 4 bases and J by 1 base, and 13 bases separated the two germline ends. The CDR3 region is CASSSGQTGNYGYTF. In DNA, the CDR3 is TGTGCCAGCAGTTCCGGGCAAACCGGTAACTATGGCTACACCTTC.

This clonotype occurred many times. This chain links TRBV7-2 with TRBJ2-3; TRBD2 is a possible D gene (6 bases). The V end lost 1 base, the J end lost 7 bases, and 15 bases lay between the germline ends. The CDR3 runs 15 residues. Per germline, CDR1 SGHTA and CDR2 FQGNSA. The chain's CDR3 is CASSLESGVSHTQYF. CDR3 bases: TGTGCCAGCAGCTTAGAGTCGGGGGTTAGCCATACGCAGTATTTT.

The chain has TRBV4-1 and TRBJ2-1; 9 nucleotides line up with TRBD2. V shed 4 bases, J shed 4 bases, and the junction held 17 bases outside the gene matches. Germline V gene data show CDR1 as MGHRA and CDR2 as YSYEKL. The CDR3 sequence is 19 residues long. The CDR3 coding sequence is TGCGCCAGCAGCCTCCGACACCTATTGGCGGGAGGGCAATACAATGAGCAGTTCTTC. Amino acid sequence: CASSLRHLLAGGQYNEQFF.

This clonotype was seen a few times. This rearrangement joins TRBV6-1 to TRBJ1-5, with TRBD1 identical over 7 bases. J gave up 2 bases and V 7 bases, and 8 bases lay outside the gene matches. The CDR3 is made up of 15 amino acids. Germline values: CDR1 MNHNS, CDR2 SASEGT. In DNA form, the CDR3 reads TGTGCCAGCACCGAGACAGGGTTTGGCAATCAGCCCCAGCATTTT. This sequence encodes CASTETGFGNQPQHF.

The J gene is TRBJ2-3, the V gene TRBV20-1; possibly TRBD2 for D (5 bases). This CDR3 contains 13 residues. Germline V gene lookup returns CDR1 DFQATT and CDR2 SNEGSKA (reference sequence). Trimming removed 5 bases at V and 1 base at J, with 10 bases between. CDR3 in amino acids: CSAPGLRTDTQYF. In DNA, the CDR3 is TGCAGTGCTCCTGGACTCCGCACAGATACGCAGTATTTT.

In this sample, this clonotype turned up a few times. The chain recombines TRBV19 with TRBJ2-1; D could derive from TRBD1 or TRBD2 (5 bases each). V dropped 11 bases and J dropped 0 bases, with 20 bases sitting between them. Germline CDR1 and CDR2: LNHDA and SQIVND (reference sequence). The CDR3 runs to 16 residues. The CDR3 reads CACAPGTLISYNEQFF. CDR3 sequence (DNA): TGTGCCTGCGCTCCCGGGACCCTGATCTCCTACAATGAGCAGTTCTTC.

Of note for this clonotype: This may stem from a read error, because a much larger clone lies one nucleotide away. This rearrangement joins TRBV2 to TRBJ1-1; D unresolved. Per germline, CDR1 SNHLY and CDR2 FYNNEI. This CDR3 has 13 residues. With 6 bases removed from V and 8 bases from J, the gap between germline ends came to 16 bases. This CDR3 reads CASRRNQPHEAFF. CDR3 DNA: TGTGCCAGCAGACGGAATCAACCCCACGAAGCTTTCTTT.

The sample holds many counts of this clonotype. The chain is built from TRBV5-8 and TRBJ2-3, with 8 bases fitting TRBD1. Germline assignment: CDR1 SGHTS and CDR2 YDEGEE. The CDR3 is made up of 14 amino acids. With 4 bases clipped from V and 3 bases from J, the junction kept 4 bases outside the gene matches. The CDR3 reads CASSLGDRTDTQYF. Written as DNA, the CDR3 is TGTGCCAGCAGCCTGGGGGACAGGACAGATACGCAGTATTTT.

This clonotype turned up a few times. The J gene is TRBJ2-3, the V gene TRBV15, with 15 bases aligning to TRBD2. J gave up 6 bases and V 3 bases, and 7 bases lay outside the gene matches. The CDR3 is made up of 17 amino acids. Germline assignment: CDR1 LNHNV and CDR2 YYDKDF (reference sequence). CDR3 loop: CATSRGLAGGQGDTQYF. The CDR3 DNA follows: TGTGCCACCAGCAGGGGACTAGCGGGAGGCCAAGGGGATACGCAGTATTTT.

The CDR3 region has the DNA TGTGCCAGCAGCTTAGGACAGGGGCAGACGGGATCCGAAGCTTTCTTT. This sequence encodes CASSLGQGQTGSEAFF. This rearrangement joins TRBV7-4 to TRBJ1-1, with 8 positions matching TRBD1. The CDR3 sequence is 16 residues long. The germline V gene encodes CDR1 SGHVT and CDR2 SQSDAQ. Trimming took 1 base from V and 8 from J; bases not matched to a gene: 12.

The CDR3 region has the DNA TGTGCCACCAGCAGAGATGTGGGAGTAGAGACCCAGTACTTC. Protein product: CATSRDVGVETQYF. The chain uses TRBV15 and TRBJ2-5, with a weak D call TRBD2 (5 bases). Looked up from germline, CDR1 is LNHNV and CDR2 is YYDKDF (reference sequence). The CDR3 runs to 14 residues. V lost 0 bases and J lost 4, with 9 bases in between.

This clonotype has only a few counts. J is TRBJ2-1 and V is TRBV7-2; 9 bases align to TRBD2. Trimming removed 6 bases from V and 8 bases from J; junction bases left unmatched: 11. The CDR3 totals 15 residues. In germline, CDR1 is SGHTA, CDR2 FQGNSA. The CDR3 DNA reads TGTGCCAGCAGTGGCGGGAGGGCCGGTGTGTATGAGCAGTTCTTC. Its protein is CASSGGRAGVYEQFF.

This sequence joins TRBV12-3 or TRBV12-4 and TRBJ2-1; 15 nucleotides align to TRBD2. V shed 6 bases and J 10 bases; nucleotides not matched to a gene: 10. The CDR3 loop spans 16 amino acids. The CDR3 DNA reads as TGTGCCAGCAGACGGACTAGCGGGGGGGGGGGTGGGGAGCAGTTCTTC. This codes for CASRRTSGGGGGEQFF.

The chain couples TRBV5-6 to TRBJ1-4; D unresolved. V was trimmed by 4 bases and J by 3 bases, leaving 13 bases between them. Germline V CDR1 and CDR2: SGHDT, YYEEEE. This CDR3 is built from 15 residues. The CDR3 nucleotides are TGTGCCAGCAGCGCGGTTGGGATGGCTAATGAAAAACTGTTTTTT. This sequence encodes CASSAVGMANEKLFF.

V gene TRBV6-1 combines with J gene TRBJ2-1; 10 nucleotides match TRBD2. Germline assignment: CDR1 MNHNS and CDR2 SASEGT. J was trimmed by 9 bases and V by 6 bases; bases with no gene match: 17. CDR3 size: 17 residues. CDR3 region: CASSETSKAGGWGEQFF. CDR3 bases: TGTGCCAGCAGCGAGACATCAAAAGCGGGAGGGTGGGGTGAGCAGTTCTTC.

CDR3: CASSILGYEQYF. The CDR3 DNA is TGTGCCAGTAGTATCCTCGGTTACGAGCAGTACTTC. The gene calls are TRBV19 and TRBJ2-7; no reliable D call. The CDR3 has 12 residues. CDR1 is LNHDA and CDR2 is SQIVND in the germline V gene (reference sequence). V was cut by 3 bases and J by 4 bases, with 7 bases left in between.

There are many counts of this clonotype. The V and J genes are TRBV7-6 and TRBJ1-2; D remains ambiguous. The CDR3 has 15 residues. The V gene lost 2 bases and the J gene lost 1 base, with 11 bases spanning the gap. CDR1 is SGHVS and CDR2 is FNYEAQ in the germline V gene. CDR3 region: CASSLMAASNYGYTF. CDR3 DNA: TGTGCCAGCAGCTTAATGGCGGCTAGTAACTATGGCTACACCTTC.

This chain uses TRBV7-2 with TRBJ1-2, with a tentative D call TRBD1 (5 bases). The germline V gene has CDR1 SGHTA and CDR2 FQGNSA. V gave up 3 bases and J gave up 2 bases, with 13 bases separating them. The CDR3 runs 15 residues. The DNA of the CDR3 is TGTGCCAGCAGCTTCCGGGGGAGATCCAACTATGGCTACACCTTC. Its translation: CASSFRGRSNYGYTF.

The gene calls are TRBV15 and TRBJ1-5; possibly TRBD1 for D (5 bases). The V and J ends lost 5 bases and 7 bases respectively, with 18 bases between them. Germline CDR1 is LNHNV and CDR2 is YYDKDF (reference sequence). The CDR3 consists of 15 residues. CDR3 nucleotides: TGTGCCACCAGCGAGTGGCAGGGATCGAAACAGCCCCAGCATTTT. It specifies CATSEWQGSKQPQHF.

This clonotype was counted between two and nine times. CDR3 sequence (DNA): TGTGCCAGCAGTTACACCAGGGCTAACACCGGGGAGCTGTTTTTT. Amino acids: CASSYTRANTGELFF. V gene TRBV6-2 or TRBV6-3 combines with J gene TRBJ2-2; possibly TRBD1 for D (5 bases). Germline V gene data show CDR1 as MNHEY and CDR2 as SVGEGT. The V and J ends lost 2 bases and 2 bases respectively, with 9 bases between them. CDR3 length: 15 residues.